This TCR beta chain comes out of a study of blood T cell repertoires in COVID-19. Background on the study: Italy, Spain and the United States were the sources of the convalescent and acute COVID-19 samples.

Methods used by the authors: Nucleated cell counts were estimated from reference gene primer amplification. The protocol was immunoSEQ multiplex PCR, while the TCRdb copy is restricted to in-frame clones and leaves out a portion. V and J calls and clone size are copied from that table; D and trimming were computed from the DNA. The sample carries tens of thousands of clones, approximately 91% recorded once. CDR3 length equals 13 residues. CDR1 is SGHVS and CDR2 is FQNEAQ in the germline V gene. The V and J ends lost 10 bases and 3 bases respectively, with 15 bases between them. Only one count was recorded for this clone.

The TCR comes from a human donor in a cohort sampled during active COVID-19. V usage is TRBV7-8 and J usage is TRBJ1-2; the D gene is possibly TRBD1 (6 bases). The sequencing input was peripheral blood. CDR3 in amino acids: CATRRTAYYGYTF. The CDR3 coding sequence is TGTGCCACCAGACGGACAGCATACTATGGCTACACCTTC.